This TCR beta chain was obtained from a study of shared clonotypes between healthy human individuals. There are 13 residues in the CDR3. V lost 6 bases and J lost 8, with 14 bases in between. Germline CDR1 reads SNHLY; CDR2 reads FYNNEI. For this clone: Its antigen is not known.

Findings and limits, study-wide: Though the depth was large, rarefaction showed that sorted-subset sequencing was incomplete.

Sequenced by immunoSEQ multiplex PCR; TCRdb stores in-frame clones only, minus some. The repertoire holds 1 million to 1.3 million clones, with approximately 78% as singletons. Naive CD45RA+ and memory CD45RA-negative subsets were split from CD4+ cells. This chain links TRBV2 with TRBJ2-1; D is possibly TRBD2 (5 bases). The TCR sequence derives from a man aged 18 to 30 in good health. Some clones in this sample may be carry-over from other donors' samples. The sample comprised memory CD4+ T cells from PBMCs. The subset was: CD45RA-negative fraction. CDR3 sequence reads: CASRGSGLDEQFF. The DNA for the CDR3 is TGTGCCAGCAGGGGTTCGGGGTTGGATGAGCAGTTCTTC.